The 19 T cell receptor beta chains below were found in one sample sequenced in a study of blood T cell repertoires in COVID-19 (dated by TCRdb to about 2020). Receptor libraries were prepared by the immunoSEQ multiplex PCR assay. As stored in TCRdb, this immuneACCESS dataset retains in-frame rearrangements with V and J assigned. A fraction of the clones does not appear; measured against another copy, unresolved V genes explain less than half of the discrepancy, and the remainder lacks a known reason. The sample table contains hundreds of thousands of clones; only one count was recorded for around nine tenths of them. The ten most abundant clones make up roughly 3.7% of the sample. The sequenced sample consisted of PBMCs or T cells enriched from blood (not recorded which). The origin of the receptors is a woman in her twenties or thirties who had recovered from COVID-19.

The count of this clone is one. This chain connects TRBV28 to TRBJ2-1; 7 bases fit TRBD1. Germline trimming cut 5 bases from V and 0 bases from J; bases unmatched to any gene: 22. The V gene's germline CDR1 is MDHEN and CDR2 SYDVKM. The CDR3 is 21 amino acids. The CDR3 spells CASSLLLGDSAVKASYNEQFF. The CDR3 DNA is TGTGCCAGCAGTCTCCTTTTGGGGGACAGTGCGGTAAAAGCCTCCTACAATGAGCAGTTCTTC.

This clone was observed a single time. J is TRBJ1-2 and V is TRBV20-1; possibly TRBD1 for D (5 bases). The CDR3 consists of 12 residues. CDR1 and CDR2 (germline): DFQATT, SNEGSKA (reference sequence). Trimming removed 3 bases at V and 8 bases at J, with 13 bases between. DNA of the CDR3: TGCAGTGCTAGTTCGGGGGAGGGAGGCTACACCTTC. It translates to CSASSGEGGYTF.

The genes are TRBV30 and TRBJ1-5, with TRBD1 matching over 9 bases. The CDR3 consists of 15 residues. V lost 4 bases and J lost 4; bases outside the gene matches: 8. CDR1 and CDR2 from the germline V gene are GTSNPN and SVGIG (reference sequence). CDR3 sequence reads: CAWTSSGTGNQPQHF. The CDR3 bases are TGTGCCTGGACCTCAAGCGGGACAGGGAATCAGCCCCAGCATTTT.

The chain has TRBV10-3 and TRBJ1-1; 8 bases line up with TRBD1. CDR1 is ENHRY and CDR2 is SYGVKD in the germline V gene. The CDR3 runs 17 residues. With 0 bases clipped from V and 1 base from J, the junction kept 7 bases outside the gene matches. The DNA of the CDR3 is TGTGCCATCAGTGAGTCACCACGACAGGGGAAGAACACTGAAGCTTTCTTT. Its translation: CAISESPRQGKNTEAFF.

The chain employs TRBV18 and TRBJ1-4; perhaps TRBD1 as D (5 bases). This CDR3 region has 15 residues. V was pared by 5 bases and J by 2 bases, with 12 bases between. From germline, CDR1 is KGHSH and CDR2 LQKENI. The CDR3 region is CASSGARTTNEKLFF. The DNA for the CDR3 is TGTGCCAGCTCAGGGGCCCGGACCACTAATGAAAAACTGTTTTTT.

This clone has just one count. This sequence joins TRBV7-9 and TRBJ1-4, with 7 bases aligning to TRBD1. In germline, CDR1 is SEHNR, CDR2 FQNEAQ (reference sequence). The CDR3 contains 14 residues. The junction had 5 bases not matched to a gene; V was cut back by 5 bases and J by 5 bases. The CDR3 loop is CASSPGTENEKLFF. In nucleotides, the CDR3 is TGTGCCAGCAGCCCAGGGACAGAGAATGAAAAACTGTTTTTT.

The CDR3 loop reads CASSLSGGTQYF. In nucleotides, the CDR3 is TGTGCCAGCAGCCTTTCAGGGGGGACGCAGTATTTT. The chain links TRBV7-3 to TRBJ2-3, with D possibly matching TRBD1 (7 bases). The CDR3 runs to 12 residues. Per germline, CDR1 SGHTA and CDR2 FQGTGA. Trimming took off 5 bases at V and 9 bases at J, with 12 bases between the two ends.

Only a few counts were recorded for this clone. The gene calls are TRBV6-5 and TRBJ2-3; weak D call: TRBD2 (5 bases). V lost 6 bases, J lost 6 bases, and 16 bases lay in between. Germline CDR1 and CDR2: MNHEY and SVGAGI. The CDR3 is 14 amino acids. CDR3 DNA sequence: TGTGCCAGCAGCCCACGAGGGAGAGGCGATACGCAGTATTTT. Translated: CASSPRGRGDTQYF.

The CDR3 region is CASSPSGTAGNTIYF. Here the CDR3 DNA reads TGTGCCAGCTCACCGTCGGGGACAGCTGGAAACACCATATATTTT. This chain connects TRBV18 to TRBJ1-3; 7 bases are shared with TRBD1. The CDR3 is 15 amino acids. Germline CDR1 KGHSH, CDR2 LQKENI. V lost 3 bases to trimming and J lost 2 bases; unmatched junction nucleotides: 4.

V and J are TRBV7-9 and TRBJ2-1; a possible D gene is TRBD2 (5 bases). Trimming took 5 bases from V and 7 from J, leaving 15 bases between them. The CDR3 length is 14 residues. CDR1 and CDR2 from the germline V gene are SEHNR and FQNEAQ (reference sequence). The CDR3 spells CASSPSSTSNEQFF. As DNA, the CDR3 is TGTGCCAGCAGCCCTTCAAGCACTAGTAATGAGCAGTTCTTC.

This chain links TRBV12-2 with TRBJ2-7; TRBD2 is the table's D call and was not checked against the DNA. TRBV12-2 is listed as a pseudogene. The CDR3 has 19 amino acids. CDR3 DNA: TGTGCAAGTCGCTTAGATAGTACCCCTAGCGGGAGAGTCCCTTACGAGCAGTACTTC. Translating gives CASRLDSTPSGRVPYEQYF.

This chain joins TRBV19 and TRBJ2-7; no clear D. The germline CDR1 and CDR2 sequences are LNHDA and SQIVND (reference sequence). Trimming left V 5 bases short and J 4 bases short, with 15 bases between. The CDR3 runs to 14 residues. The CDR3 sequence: CASSPQMSSYEQYF. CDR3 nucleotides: TGTGCCAGTAGTCCCCAAATGTCGAGTTACGAGCAGTACTTC.

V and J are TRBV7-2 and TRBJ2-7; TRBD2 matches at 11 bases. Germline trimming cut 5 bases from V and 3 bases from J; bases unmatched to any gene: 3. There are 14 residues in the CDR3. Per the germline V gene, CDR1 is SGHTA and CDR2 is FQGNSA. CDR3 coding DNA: TGTGCCAGCAGCCCGGGGACTAGCGGCTACGAGCAGTACTTC. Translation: CASSPGTSGYEQYF.

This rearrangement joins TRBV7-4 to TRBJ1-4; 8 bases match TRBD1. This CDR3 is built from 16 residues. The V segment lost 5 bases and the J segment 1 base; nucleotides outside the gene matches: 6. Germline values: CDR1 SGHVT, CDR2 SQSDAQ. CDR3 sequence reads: CASSLSTGGTNEKLFF. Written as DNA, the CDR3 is TGTGCCAGCAGCCTCTCAACAGGGGGAACTAATGAAAAACTGTTTTTT. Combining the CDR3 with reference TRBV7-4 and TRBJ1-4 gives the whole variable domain GAGVSQSPRYKVAKRGRDVALRCDSISGHVTLYWYRQTLGQGSEVLTYSQSDAQRDKSGRPSGRFSAERPERSVSTLKIQRTEQGDSAVYLCASSLSTGGTNEKLFFGSGTQLSVL.

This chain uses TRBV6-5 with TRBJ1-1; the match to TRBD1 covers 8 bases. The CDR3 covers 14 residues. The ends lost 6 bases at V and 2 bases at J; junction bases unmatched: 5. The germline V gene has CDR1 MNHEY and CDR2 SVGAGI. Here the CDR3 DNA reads TGTGCCAGCAGATTACAGGGGGGAAACACTGAAGCTTTCTTT. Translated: CASRLQGGNTEAFF.

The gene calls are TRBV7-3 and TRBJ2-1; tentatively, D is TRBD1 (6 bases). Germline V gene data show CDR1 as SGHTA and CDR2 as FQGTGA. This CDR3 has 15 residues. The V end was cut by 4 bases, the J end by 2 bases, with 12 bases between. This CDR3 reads CASSSQGLPYNEQFF. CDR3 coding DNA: TGTGCCAGCAGCTCGCAGGGGCTACCCTACAATGAGCAGTTCTTC.

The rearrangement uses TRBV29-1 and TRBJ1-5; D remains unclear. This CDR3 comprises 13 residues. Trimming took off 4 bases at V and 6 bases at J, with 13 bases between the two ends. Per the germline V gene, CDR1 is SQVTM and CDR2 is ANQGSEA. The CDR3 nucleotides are TGCAGCGTTGTATCGGGGAGTAGTCAGCCCCAGCATTTT. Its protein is CSVVSGSSQPQHF.

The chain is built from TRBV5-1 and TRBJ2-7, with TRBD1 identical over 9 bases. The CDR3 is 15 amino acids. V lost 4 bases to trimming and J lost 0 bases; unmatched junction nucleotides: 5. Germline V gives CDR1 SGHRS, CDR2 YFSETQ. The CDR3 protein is CASSPTGGSSYEQYF. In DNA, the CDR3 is TGCGCCAGCAGCCCGACAGGGGGAAGCTCCTACGAGCAGTACTTC.

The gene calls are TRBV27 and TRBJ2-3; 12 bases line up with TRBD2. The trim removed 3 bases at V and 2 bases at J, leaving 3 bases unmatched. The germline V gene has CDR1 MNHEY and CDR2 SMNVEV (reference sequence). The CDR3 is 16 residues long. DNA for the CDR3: TGTGCCAGCAGTTTTCTAGCGGGAGGGCTCACAGATACGCAGTATTTT. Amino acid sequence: CASSFLAGGLTDTQYF.